This is a list of T cell receptor beta chains from one sample in a study of response to subunit inactivated influenza vaccine. Each CDR3 protein is one row after TCRdb ran MiXCR on the RT-PCR reads. This table holds just under 550,000 distinct CDR3 sequences, under 30% found once. The same sample was also studied in work on T cells expressing NK-cell markers.

Sequencing was performed on CD4+ T cells sorted from PBMCs, taken 11 to 12 days after vaccination. All receptors come from a man aged 50 or older who received an inactivated influenza vaccine. Each CDR3 is given with its conserved first and last residue.

V gene	CDR3 protein
TRBV12-3/TRBV12-4	CASRGRAGSSYEQYF
TRBV10-3	CAISAQTGDYEQYF
TRBV7-2	CASSSTGADTQYF
TRBV24-1	CATSDSTGFKEKLFF
TRBV5-1	CASSQMVGTGANEQYF
TRBV15	CATSRDRRSTDTQYF
TRBV28	CASSTLETQYF
TRBV20-1	CSATRQGGSNQPQHF
TRBV5-1	CASSPRLGAGGELFF
TRBV30	CAWGSWDRDYEQYF
TRBV7-2	CASSLLVAAPETQYF
TRBV7-9	CASSLMAGLDNEQFF
TRBV4-3	CASSQGVFTDTQYF
TRBV20-1	CSAREGGENIQYF
TRBV30	CAWTGQNNEQFF
TRBV18	CASSPTTGANGANVLTF
TRBV6-5	CASSWSTDGNQPQHF
TRBV10-3	CATRPSAAQQYF
TRBV7-2	CASSSYSYYSYEQYF
TRBV7-2	CASSLVGRANEQFF
TRBV5-1	CASSGGSGKTQYF
TRBV28	CASNPPGTRTFF
TRBV5-1	CATLTYEQYF
TRBV11-2	CASSPRAGPGKRINYGYTF
TRBV7-8	CASSLTSGGAKETQYF
TRBV9	CASSAGTSGNGYNEQFF
TRBV12-3/TRBV12-4	CASSSSPGTGSTEAFF
TRBV6-2/TRBV6-3	CASSLPGHSYEQYF
TRBV24-1	CATDRGMGGDTQYF
TRBV12-3/TRBV12-4	CASSFTSGSGDTQYF
TRBV4-2	CASSQELASGGLGTQYF
TRBV15	CATRLAANTDTQYF
TRBV14	CASSLHQGSETQYF
TRBV25-1	CASREAGLSNEKLFF
TRBV7-3	CASSSGGPGELFF
TRBV7-2	CASSLAEGTYEQYF
TRBV2	CASTPPLTSSETQYF
TRBV7-8	CASSLGQPGADTQYF
TRBV28	CASSLWLRQKSGANVLTF
TRBV4-1	CASSQEMENTEAFF
TRBV27	CASSVTSRTGELFF
TRBV20-1	CSAPRRGGSGELFF
TRBV14	CASSKFGDEQYF
TRBV6-2/TRBV6-3	CASSYPLGQAFYEQYF
TRBV5-1	CASSQNRQGSTEAFF
TRBV7-2	CASSRGRDTEAFF